This is a list of T cell receptor beta chains from one sample in a study of T cell changes during pregnancy in multiple sclerosis. Produced via immunoSEQ multiplex PCR; TCRdb's table is partial and in-frame only. Here the sample spans 38,000 or so clones, approximately 90% being singletons. The sample consisted of CD4+ T cells from peripheral blood mononuclear cells, taken in the second trimester of pregnancy. The source is a female donor in good health, enrolled as a control in a pregnancy study. The CDR3 runs from the conserved cysteine through the conserved F or W. Fields, in order: D gene, clone size, J gene, V gene, CDR3 protein, CDR3 DNA. The D gene is left open where the match is weak. Size is stated for part of the rows, as once, few or many counts, or as a class when the clone is expanded.

TRBD2	-	TRBJ2-7	TRBV6-5	CASSYGRVAAAREQYF	TGTGCCAGCAGTTACGGGAGGGTCGCCGCTGCACGGGAGCAGTACTTC
-	-	TRBJ1-2	TRBV4-2	CASSTPPGDYGYTF	TGTGCCAGCAGCACCCCTCCTGGAGACTATGGCTACACCTTC
-	-	TRBJ2-3	TRBV6-6	CASRPKSDTQYF	TGTGCCAGCAGACCTAAGTCCGATACGCAGTATTTT
-	-	TRBJ1-1	TRBV18	CASSPLGGGYTEAFF	TGTGCCAGCTCACCACTTGGTGGCGGGTACACTGAAGCTTTCTTT
-	-	TRBJ1-1	TRBV7-2	CASSSQKGRQRGTEAFF	TGTGCCAGCAGTTCCCAAAAGGGAAGACAAAGGGGCACTGAAGCTTTCTTT
TRBD1	-	TRBJ1-2	TRBV19	CASRLLEGAGGYTF	TGTGCCAGTAGGCTTCTGGAGGGGGCGGGAGGCTACACCTTC
-	once	TRBJ2-7	TRBV4-1	CASSQVLRGISYEQYF	TGCGCCAGCAGCCAAGTGCTCCGAGGAATTTCCTACGAGCAGTACTTC
TRBD1	-	TRBJ2-7	TRBV4-2	CASSQDRDRGTYEQYF	TGTGCCAGCAGCCAAGATCGGGACAGGGGGACCTACGAGCAGTACTTC
TRBD2	-	TRBJ2-1	TRBV28	CASSSSGGVREQFF	TGTGCCAGCAGTTCCAGCGGGGGGGTGCGGGAGCAGTTCTTC
TRBD2	-	TRBJ2-3	TRBV6-1	CASSEGGGGITDTQYF	TGTGCCAGCAGTGAAGGGGGCGGGGGGATCACAGATACGCAGTATTTT
TRBD2	-	TRBJ2-3	TRBV6-4	CASSDLAGRTDTQYF	TGTGCCAGCAGTGACCTAGCGGGGCGGACAGATACGCAGTATTTT
-	-	TRBJ2-6	TRBV7-3	CASSVTQNGANVLTF	TGTGCCAGCAGCGTAACGCAGAACGGGGCCAACGTCCTGACTTTC
-	-	TRBJ2-7	TRBV11-3	CASSLGGFYEQYF	TGTGCCAGCAGCTTAGGCGGCTTCTACGAGCAGTACTTC
TRBD1	-	TRBJ1-2	TRBV10-3	CAISESPRGQYGYTF	TGTGCCATCAGTGAGTCCCCCCGGGGACAGTATGGCTACACCTTC
-	-	TRBJ1-4	TRBV4-2	CASSQARSGNRGGTNEKLFF	TGTGCCAGCAGCCAGGCCCGGTCCGGGAACCGCGGAGGAACTAATGAAAAACTGTTTTTT
TRBD1	-	TRBJ1-6	TRBV7-9	CASSPGDRAESPLHF	TGTGCCAGCAGCCCAGGGGACAGGGCTGAATCACCCCTCCACTTT
TRBD1	-	TRBJ1-2	TRBV11-2	CASSSTSQGRYGYTF	TGTGCCAGCAGCTCAACCTCACAGGGGAGGTATGGCTACACCTTC
-	-	TRBJ2-5	TRBV7-2	CASSGRGQETQYF	TGTGCCAGCAGCGGCAGGGGACAAGAGACCCAGTACTTC
-	-	TRBJ2-6	TRBV4-3	CASSPGSPSSGANVLTF	TGCGCCAGCAGCCCAGGATCCCCCTCGTCTGGGGCCAACGTCCTGACTTTC
-	-	TRBJ1-6	TRBV27	CASGQLQNNSPLHF	TGTGCCAGTGGACAGCTGCAAAATAATTCACCCCTCCACTTT
-	-	TRBJ2-2	TRBV28	CASSLGGSNTGELFF	TGTGCCAGCAGTTTAGGCGGGTCGAACACCGGGGAGCTGTTTTTT
TRBD1	-	TRBJ2-5	TRBV27	CASSLEQGARTQYF	TGTGCCAGCAGTTTGGAACAGGGGGCGCGGACCCAGTACTTC
-	-	TRBJ2-1	TRBV5-1	CASSLGSSNEQFF	TGCGCCAGCAGCTTGGGCTCTAGCAATGAGCAGTTCTTC
-	-	TRBJ1-6	TRBV6-4	CASIEGRGSPLHF	TGTGCCAGCATTGAAGGAAGAGGTTCACCCCTCCACTTT
-	-	TRBJ2-3	TRBV7-3	CASSLEATDTQYF	TGTGCCAGCAGCTTAGAAGCCACAGATACGCAGTATTTT
-	-	TRBJ1-3	TRBV28	CASTPSGGNTIYF	TGTGCCAGCACCCCGTCAGGGGGAAACACCATATATTTT
-	once	TRBJ2-2	TRBV6-5	CASSYTGLYAGELFF	TGTGCCAGCAGTTACACAGGCCTCTACGCCGGGGAGCTGTTTTTT
TRBD1	-	TRBJ1-5	TRBV9	CASSVRDRGLDQPQHF	TGTGCCAGCAGCGTCCGGGACAGGGGACTCGATCAGCCCCAGCATTTT
-	-	TRBJ1-1	TRBV5-1	CVSSSSQGGAGVTEAFF	TGCGTCAGCAGCTCTTCTCAAGGGGGAGCTGGGGTCACTGAAGCTTTCTTT
TRBD1	-	TRBJ2-1	TRBV27	CASSSWTGGNNEQFF	TGTGCCAGCAGTTCCTGGACAGGGGGCAACAATGAGCAGTTCTTC
-	-	TRBJ2-1	TRBV29-1	CSVRSYNEQFF	TGCAGCGTGAGGAGCTACAATGAGCAGTTCTTC